This T cell receptor (beta chain) was documented in a study of blood T cell repertoires in COVID-19. As for the study in general: PBMCs, B-cell-depleted T cells, or T cells were the source of the cDNA or gDNA that made up the material.

Germline V gives CDR1 MNHEY, CDR2 SVGAGI. V was pared by 0 bases and J by 6 bases, with 8 bases between. This CDR3 has 13 amino acids. In the original processing: Reference gene primer amplification in the assay estimated nucleated cell counts. Clones were read by immunoSEQ multiplex PCR, and TCRdb kept only the in-frame ones, dropping some. V, J and clone size were drawn from that table, and D and trimming were deduced from the DNA. The table has approximately 160,000 clones, roughly 88% seen once; the top ten hold around 10%. This clone was counted only a few times. Material: peripheral blood. This clonotype was obtained from a woman over 75 with active or convalescent COVID-19. The chain uses TRBV6-5 and TRBJ1-2; D gene ambiguous. The CDR3 DNA is TGTGCCAGCAGTTACTCGTCGGAGGATGGCTACACCTTC. Protein sequence: CASSYSSEDGYTF.